Described below is a single TCR beta chain sequence and its context. As yet, its antigen is unknown. The V end was cut by 2 bases, the J end by 5 bases, with 14 bases between. Germline V gene sequence: CDR1 MDHEN, CDR2 SYDVKM. The CDR3 loop spans 15 amino acids. This PCR relied on a set of 60 Vbeta primers and 13 Jbeta primers. The repertoire was sequenced with immunoSEQ multiplex PCR; TCRdb's copy has only in-frame clones and lacks some. The sample has 130,000 to 150,000 clones; approximately 71% are singletons. These data come from a study of cytomegalovirus exposure and HLA in healthy donors. The study's findings and limits: Later work associated approximately 17,000 TCR beta sequences with HLA alleles at 0.05 false discovery rate. The study labeled 150 to 200 TCR beta chains cytomegalovirus-associated. Because they were indistinguishable, some V segments, including TRBV6-2 and TRBV6-3, were excluded.

This sequence was found in a woman between 45 and 60 years old in good health and CMV-seronegative. This rearrangement joins TRBV28 to TRBJ2-3; no reliable D call. The sample was PBMCs. CDR3 in amino acids: CASSLSGRLGDTQYF. The DNA for the CDR3 is TGTGCCAGCAGTTTAAGTGGCAGGCTGGGAGATACGCAGTATTTT.